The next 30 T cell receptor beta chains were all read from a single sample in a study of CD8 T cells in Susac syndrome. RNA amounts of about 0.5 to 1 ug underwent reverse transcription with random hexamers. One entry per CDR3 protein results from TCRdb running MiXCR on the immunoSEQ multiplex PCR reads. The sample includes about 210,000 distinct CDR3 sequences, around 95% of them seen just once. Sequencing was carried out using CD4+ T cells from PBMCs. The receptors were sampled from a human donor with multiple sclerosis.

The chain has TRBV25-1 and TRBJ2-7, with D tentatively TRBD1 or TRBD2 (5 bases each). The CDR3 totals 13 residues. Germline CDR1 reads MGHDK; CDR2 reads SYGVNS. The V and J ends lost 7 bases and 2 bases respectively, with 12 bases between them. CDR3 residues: CASKGTAAYEQYF. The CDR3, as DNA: TGTGCCAGCAAAGGGACGGCGGCCTACGAGCAGTACTTC.

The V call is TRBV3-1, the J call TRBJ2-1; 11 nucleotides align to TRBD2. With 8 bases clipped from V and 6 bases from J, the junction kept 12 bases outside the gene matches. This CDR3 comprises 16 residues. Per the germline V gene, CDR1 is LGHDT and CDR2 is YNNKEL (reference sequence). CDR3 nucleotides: TGTGCCAGCGGTGGTGCTAGCGGGGGGTTGGGCAATGAGCAGTTCTTC. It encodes CASGGASGGLGNEQFF.

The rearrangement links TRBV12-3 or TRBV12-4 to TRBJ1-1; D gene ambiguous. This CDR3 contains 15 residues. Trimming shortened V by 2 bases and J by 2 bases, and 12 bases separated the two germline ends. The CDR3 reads CASSLRGGPNTEAFF. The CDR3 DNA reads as TGTGCCAGCAGTTTACGTGGAGGGCCCAACACTGAAGCTTTCTTT.

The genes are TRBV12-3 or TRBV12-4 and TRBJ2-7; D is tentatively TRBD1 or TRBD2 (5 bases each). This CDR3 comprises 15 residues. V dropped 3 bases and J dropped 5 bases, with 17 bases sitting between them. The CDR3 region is CASSFTRQGEDEQYF. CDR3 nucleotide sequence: TGTGCCAGCAGTTTTACCCGCCAGGGAGAGGACGAGCAGTACTTC.

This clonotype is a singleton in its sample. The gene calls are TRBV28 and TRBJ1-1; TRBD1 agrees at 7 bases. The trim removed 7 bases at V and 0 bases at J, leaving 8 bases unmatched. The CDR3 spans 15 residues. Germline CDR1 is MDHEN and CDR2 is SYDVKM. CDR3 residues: CASNLNRGMNTEAFF. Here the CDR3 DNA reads TGTGCCAGCAATCTAAACAGGGGAATGAACACTGAAGCTTTCTTT.

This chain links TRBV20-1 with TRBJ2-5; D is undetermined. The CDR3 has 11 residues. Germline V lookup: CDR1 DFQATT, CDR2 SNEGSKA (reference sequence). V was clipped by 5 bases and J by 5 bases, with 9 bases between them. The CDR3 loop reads CSASALETQYF. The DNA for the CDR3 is TGCAGTGCTTCGGCTCTCGAGACCCAGTACTTC.

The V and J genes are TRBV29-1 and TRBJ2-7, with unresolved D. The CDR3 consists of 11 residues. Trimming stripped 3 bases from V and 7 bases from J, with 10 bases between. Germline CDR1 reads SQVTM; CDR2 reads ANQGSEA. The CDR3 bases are TGCAGCGTTGATATGGTGGGGGAGCAGTACTTC. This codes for CSVDMVGEQYF.

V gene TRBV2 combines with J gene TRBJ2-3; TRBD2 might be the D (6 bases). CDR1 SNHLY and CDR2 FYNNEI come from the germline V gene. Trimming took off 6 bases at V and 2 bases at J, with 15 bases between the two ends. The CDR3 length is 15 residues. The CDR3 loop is CASRQLATLTDTQYF. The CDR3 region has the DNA TGTGCCAGCAGACAACTAGCAACCCTCACAGATACGCAGTATTTT.

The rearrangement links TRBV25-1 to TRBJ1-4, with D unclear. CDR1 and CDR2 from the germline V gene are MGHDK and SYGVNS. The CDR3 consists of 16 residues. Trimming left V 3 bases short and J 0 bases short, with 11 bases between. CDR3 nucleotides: TGTGCCAGCAGTGACCAACGCCTTGCAACTAATGAAAAACTGTTTTTT. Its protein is CASSDQRLATNEKLFF.

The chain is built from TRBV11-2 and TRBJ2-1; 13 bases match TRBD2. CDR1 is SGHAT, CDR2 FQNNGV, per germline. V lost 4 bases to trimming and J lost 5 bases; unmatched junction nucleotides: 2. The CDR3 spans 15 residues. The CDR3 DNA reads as TGTGCCAGCAGCTCCACTAGCGGGGGGGACAATGAGCAGTTCTTC. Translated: CASSSTSGGDNEQFF.

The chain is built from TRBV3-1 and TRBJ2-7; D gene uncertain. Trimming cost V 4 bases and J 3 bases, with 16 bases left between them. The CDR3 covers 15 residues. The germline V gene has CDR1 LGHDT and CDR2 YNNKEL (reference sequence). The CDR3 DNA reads TGTGCCAGCAGCCCACAAGGGCCCCTATACTACGAGCAGTACTTC. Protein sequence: CASSPQGPLYYEQYF.

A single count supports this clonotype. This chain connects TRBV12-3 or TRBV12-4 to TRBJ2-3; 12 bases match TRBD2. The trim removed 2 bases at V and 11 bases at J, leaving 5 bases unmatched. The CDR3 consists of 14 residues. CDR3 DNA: TGTGCCAGCAGTTTACGGCCTAGCGGGGGGGAGCAGTATTTT. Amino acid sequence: CASSLRPSGGEQYF.

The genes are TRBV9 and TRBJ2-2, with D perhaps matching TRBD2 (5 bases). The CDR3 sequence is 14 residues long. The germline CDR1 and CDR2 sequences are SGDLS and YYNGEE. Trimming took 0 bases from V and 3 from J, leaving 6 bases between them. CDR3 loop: CASSVARDTGELFF. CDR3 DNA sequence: TGTGCCAGCAGCGTAGCGCGGGACACCGGGGAGCTGTTTTTT.

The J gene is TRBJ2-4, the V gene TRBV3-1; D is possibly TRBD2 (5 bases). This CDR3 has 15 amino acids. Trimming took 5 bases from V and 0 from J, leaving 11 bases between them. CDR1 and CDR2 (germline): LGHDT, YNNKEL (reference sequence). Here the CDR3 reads CASSMAGLAKNIQYF. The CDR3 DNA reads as TGTGCCAGCAGCATGGCGGGTTTAGCCAAAAACATTCAGTACTTC.

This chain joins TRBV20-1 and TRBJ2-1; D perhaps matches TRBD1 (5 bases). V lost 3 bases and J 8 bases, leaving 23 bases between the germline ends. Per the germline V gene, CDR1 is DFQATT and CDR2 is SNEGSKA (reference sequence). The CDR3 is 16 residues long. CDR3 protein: CSARGPGRARLDEQFF. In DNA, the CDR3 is TGCAGTGCTAGGGGGCCGGGCCGGGCCCGCTTGGATGAGCAGTTCTTC.

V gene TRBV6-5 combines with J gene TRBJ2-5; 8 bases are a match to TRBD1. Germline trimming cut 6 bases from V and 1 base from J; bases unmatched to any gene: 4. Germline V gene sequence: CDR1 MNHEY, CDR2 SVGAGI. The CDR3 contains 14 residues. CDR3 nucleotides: TGTGCCAGCAGGAGACAGGGGTTCCAAGAGACCCAGTACTTC. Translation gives CASRRQGFQETQYF.

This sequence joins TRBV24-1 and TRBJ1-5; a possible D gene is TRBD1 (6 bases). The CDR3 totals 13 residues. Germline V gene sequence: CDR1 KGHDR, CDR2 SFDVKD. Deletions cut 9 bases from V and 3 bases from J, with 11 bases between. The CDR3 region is CATLTGPNQPQHF. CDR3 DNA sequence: TGTGCCACCCTCACAGGGCCCAATCAGCCCCAGCATTTT.

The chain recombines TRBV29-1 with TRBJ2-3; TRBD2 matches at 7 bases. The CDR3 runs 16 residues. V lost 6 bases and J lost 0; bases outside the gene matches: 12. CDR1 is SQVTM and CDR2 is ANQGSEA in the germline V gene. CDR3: CSVGRGGRSSTDTQYF. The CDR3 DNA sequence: TGCAGCGTCGGCCGGGGCGGGAGATCTAGCACAGATACGCAGTATTTT.

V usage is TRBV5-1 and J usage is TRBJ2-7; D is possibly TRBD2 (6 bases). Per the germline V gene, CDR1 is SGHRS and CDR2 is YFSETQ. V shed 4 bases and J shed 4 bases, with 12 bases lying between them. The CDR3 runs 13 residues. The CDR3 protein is CASSAGRLYEQYF. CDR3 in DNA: TGCGCCAGCAGCGCGGGACGGCTTTACGAGCAGTACTTC.

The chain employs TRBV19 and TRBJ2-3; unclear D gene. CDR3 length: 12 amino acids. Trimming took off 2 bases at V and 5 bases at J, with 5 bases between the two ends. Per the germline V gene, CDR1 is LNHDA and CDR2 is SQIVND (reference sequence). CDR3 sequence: CASSITGDTQYF. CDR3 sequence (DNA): TGTGCCAGTAGTATAACGGGAGATACGCAGTATTTT.

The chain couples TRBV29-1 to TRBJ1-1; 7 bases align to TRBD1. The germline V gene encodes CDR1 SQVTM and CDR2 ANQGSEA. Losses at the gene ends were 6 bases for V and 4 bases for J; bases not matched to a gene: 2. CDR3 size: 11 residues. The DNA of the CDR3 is TGCAGCGTGACAGGGAGCACTGAAGCTTTCTTT. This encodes CSVTGSTEAFF.

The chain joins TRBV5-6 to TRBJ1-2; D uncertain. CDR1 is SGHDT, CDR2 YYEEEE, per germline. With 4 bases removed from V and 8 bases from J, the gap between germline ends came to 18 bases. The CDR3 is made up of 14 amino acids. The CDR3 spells CASSELQPGRGYTF. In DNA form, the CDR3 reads TGTGCCAGCAGCGAACTCCAGCCGGGCCGAGGCTACACCTTC.

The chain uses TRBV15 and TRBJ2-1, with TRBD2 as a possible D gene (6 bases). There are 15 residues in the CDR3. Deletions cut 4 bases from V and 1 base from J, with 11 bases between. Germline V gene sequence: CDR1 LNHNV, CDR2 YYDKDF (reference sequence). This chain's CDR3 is CATSIRERSYNEQFF. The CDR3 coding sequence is TGTGCCACCAGCATCCGGGAGCGATCCTACAATGAGCAGTTCTTC.

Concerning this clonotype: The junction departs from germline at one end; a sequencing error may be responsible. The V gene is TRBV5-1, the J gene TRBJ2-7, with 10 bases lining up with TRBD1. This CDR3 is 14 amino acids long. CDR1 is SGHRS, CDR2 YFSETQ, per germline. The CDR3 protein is CASSLGQGFFEQYF. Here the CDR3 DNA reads TGCGCCAGCAGTTTGGGACAGGGGTTTTTCGAGCAGTACTTC.

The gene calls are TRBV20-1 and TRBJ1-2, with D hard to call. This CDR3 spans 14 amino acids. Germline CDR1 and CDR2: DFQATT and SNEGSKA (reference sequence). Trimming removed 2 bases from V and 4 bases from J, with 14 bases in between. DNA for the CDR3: TGCAGTGCTAGACCTGAACTCAGGCCCTATGGCTACACCTTC. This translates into CSARPELRPYGYTF.

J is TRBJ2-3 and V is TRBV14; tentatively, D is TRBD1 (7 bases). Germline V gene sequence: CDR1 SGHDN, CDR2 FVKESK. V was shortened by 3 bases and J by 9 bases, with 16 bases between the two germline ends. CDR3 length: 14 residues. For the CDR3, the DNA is TGTGCCAGCAGCCAGTTGGACGGAGGGGGCACGCAGTATTTT. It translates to CASSQLDGGGTQYF.

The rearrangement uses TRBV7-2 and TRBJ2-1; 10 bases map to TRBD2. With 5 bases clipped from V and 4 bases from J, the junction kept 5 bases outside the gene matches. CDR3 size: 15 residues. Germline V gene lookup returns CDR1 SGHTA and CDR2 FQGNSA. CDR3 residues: CASSRTSGAYNEQFF. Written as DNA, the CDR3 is TGTGCCAGCAGCCGGACTAGCGGAGCTTACAATGAGCAGTTCTTC.

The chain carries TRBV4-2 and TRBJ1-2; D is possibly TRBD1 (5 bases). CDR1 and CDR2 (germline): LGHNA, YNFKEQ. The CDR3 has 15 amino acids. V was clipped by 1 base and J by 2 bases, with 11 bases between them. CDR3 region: CASSQGGAMNYGYTF. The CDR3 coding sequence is TGTGCCAGCAGCCAAGGTGGGGCTATGAACTATGGCTACACCTTC.

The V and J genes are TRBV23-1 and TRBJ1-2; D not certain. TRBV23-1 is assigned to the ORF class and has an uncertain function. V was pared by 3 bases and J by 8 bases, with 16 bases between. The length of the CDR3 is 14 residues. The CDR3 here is CASSHFAEIEGYTF. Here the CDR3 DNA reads TGCGCCAGCAGTCACTTCGCAGAGATCGAAGGCTACACCTTC.

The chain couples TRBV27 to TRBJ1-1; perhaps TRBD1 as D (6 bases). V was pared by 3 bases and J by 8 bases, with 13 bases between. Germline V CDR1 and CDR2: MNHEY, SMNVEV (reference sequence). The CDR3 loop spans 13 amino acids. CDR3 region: CASSLVNRAEAFF. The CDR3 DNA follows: TGTGCCAGCAGTTTGGTGAACAGGGCCGAAGCTTTCTTT.